Below, 23 T cell receptor beta chains from the same sample are listed, as sequenced in a study of glioma-infiltrating T cells. Amplification of TCR alpha and beta CDR3 regions from RNA used iRepertoire nested multiplex PCR. TCRdb processed the multiplex PCR reads anew with MiXCR; each CDR3 protein has one entry. The profile shows approximately 88,000 distinct CDR3 sequences, 23% of them singletons. The sequenced sample consisted of glioma tissue, nonneoplastic brain tissue, or PBMCs (not recorded which). These TCRs come from a human donor with low-grade glioma or glioblastoma, undergoing nonglioma brain surgery, or in good health (not recorded which).

This clonotype has at least ten counts. The genes are TRBV6-1 and TRBJ1-1, with D unresolved. The V gene lost 5 bases and the J gene lost 5 bases, with 9 bases spanning the gap. Germline V CDR1 and CDR2: MNHNS, SASEGT. This CDR3 comprises 12 residues. The DNA for the CDR3 is TGTGCCAGCAGTTACGGGAGGACTGAAGCTTTCTTT. Translated: CASSYGRTEAFF.

About this clonotype: One junction end does not reproduce the germline sequence, and a read error may be involved. Here the CDR3 DNA reads TGTGCCAGCAGGGGGGACAGCTATTGCTACACCTTC. It is translated as CASRGDSYCYTF. V and J are TRBV2 and TRBJ1-2; 7 bases line up with TRBD1. The length of the CDR3 is 12 residues. Germline-derived CDR1 and CDR2 are SNHLY and FYNNEI.

This clonotype was recorded at least ten times. V gene TRBV6-1 combines with J gene TRBJ2-2; unclear D gene. The V gene lost 6 bases and the J gene lost 3 bases, with 8 bases spanning the gap. CDR1 MNHNS and CDR2 SASEGT come from the germline V gene. The CDR3 loop spans 13 amino acids. CDR3 coding DNA: TGTGCCAGCAGACCCGTAGACACCGGGGAGCTGTTTTTT. Encoded protein: CASRPVDTGELFF.

In its sample, this clonotype was seen a few times. The J gene is TRBJ2-5, the V gene TRBV5-1; D is possibly TRBD2 (5 bases). Trimming took off 6 bases at V and 4 bases at J, with 13 bases between the two ends. Germline V lookup: CDR1 SGHRS, CDR2 YFSETQ. The CDR3 loop spans 13 amino acids. The CDR3: CASTLGSGETQYF. CDR3 sequence (DNA): TGCGCCAGCACCCTAGGGAGTGGAGAGACCCAGTACTTC.

This clonotype appeared a single time. Possible read error: a much larger clone is one base away. The chain joins TRBV2 to TRBJ1-1; possible D gene TRBD1, 6 bases. V lost 4 bases to trimming and J lost 3 bases, with 12 bases between them. Per germline, CDR1 SNHLY and CDR2 FYNNEI. The CDR3 sequence is 14 residues long. The CDR3 region is CASSVGGEDTEAFF. As DNA, the CDR3 is TGTGCCAGCAGTGTAGGGGGGGAGGACACTGAAGCTTTCTTT. The full variable domain, rest sourced from reference TRBV2 and TRBJ1-1, is EPEVTQTPSHQVTQMGQEVILRCVPISNHLYFYWYRQILGQKVEFLVSFYNNEISEKSEIFDDQFSVERPDGSNFTLKIRSTKLEDSAMYFCASSVGGEDTEAFFGQGTRLTVV.

The V call is TRBV3-1, the J call TRBJ1-1; no clear D. Looked up from germline, CDR1 is LGHDT and CDR2 is YNNKEL (reference sequence). This CDR3 has 11 amino acids. V lost 4 bases, J lost 8 bases, and 8 bases lay in between. The CDR3 protein is CASSLGGEAFF. Written as DNA, the CDR3 is TGTGCCAGCAGCCTGGGAGGAGAAGCTTTCTTT.

This clonotype came up many times. The chain carries TRBV10-1 and TRBJ1-5; 10 nucleotides match TRBD1. V lost 3 bases and J lost 7; bases outside the gene matches: 6. Germline assignment: CDR1 WNHNN and CDR2 SYGVQD (reference sequence). The CDR3 covers 15 residues. The CDR3 loop reads CASSDTGTGDQPQHF. The CDR3 DNA follows: TGCGCCAGCAGTGATACCGGGACAGGGGACCAGCCCCAGCATTTT.

The rearrangement uses TRBV3-1 and TRBJ1-2; D is undetermined. The CDR3 sequence is 13 residues long. Germline CDR1 LGHDT, CDR2 YNNKEL (reference sequence). V lost 0 bases and J lost 13, with 15 bases in between. Written as DNA, the CDR3 is TGTGCCAGCAGCCAAGAAACCCGGACCGGGTCCACCTTC. Its translation: CASSQETRTGSTF.

Notes on this clonotype: A much larger clone sits a single nucleotide away, making a read error possible. This CDR3 reads CASKTTGSPYEQYF. CDR3 in DNA: TGTGCCAGCAAGACGACAGGAAGCCCCTACGAGCAGTACTTC. The chain combines TRBV2 with TRBJ2-7; TRBD1 might be the D (6 bases). V gave up 7 bases and J gave up 2 bases, with 15 bases separating them. The germline gives CDR1 SNHLY, CDR2 FYNNEI. This CDR3 contains 14 residues. The full variable domain, its missing parts supplied by reference TRBV2 and TRBJ2-7, is EPEVTQTPSHQVTQMGQEVILRCVPISNHLYFYWYRQILGQKVEFLVSFYNNEISEKSEIFDDQFSVERPDGSNFTLKIRSTKLEDSAMYFCASKTTGSPYEQYFGPGTRLTVT.

This clonotype was seen at least ten times. The chain joins TRBV20-1 to TRBJ1-5, with D tentatively TRBD1 (5 bases). The CDR3 runs to 16 residues. CDR1 is DFQATT, CDR2 SNEGSKA, per germline (reference sequence). V gave up 1 base and J gave up 0 bases, with 13 bases separating them. The CDR3 loop reads CSARAGSDLSNQPQHF. In DNA, the CDR3 is TGCAGTGCTAGAGCAGGGTCGGATCTTAGCAATCAGCCCCAGCATTTT.

This clonotype was seen at least ten times. The chain recombines TRBV6-1 with TRBJ1-4; 7 bases fit TRBD1. CDR1 is MNHNS, CDR2 SASEGT, per germline. Trimming at V came to 5 bases and at J to 3 bases, leaving 6 bases not matched to a gene. The CDR3 runs 15 residues. The CDR3 nucleotides read TGTGCCAGCAGTTTGCCGGGACAGCCTAATGAAAAACTGTTTTTT. It codes for CASSLPGQPNEKLFF.

This sequence joins TRBV30 and TRBJ2-3; D tentatively fits TRBD1 or TRBD2 (5 bases each). Trimming stripped 3 bases from V and 1 base from J, with 8 bases between. The germline V gene has CDR1 GTSNPN and CDR2 SVGIG (reference sequence). CDR3 length equals 13 residues. The CDR3 DNA is TGTGCCTGGAGCCGGGGCGGCACAGATACGCAGTATTTT. Translation gives CAWSRGGTDTQYF.

Notes on this clonotype: One end of the junction does not line up with germline, which may come from a read error. The chain uses TRBV14 and TRBJ2-1; the D gene is possibly TRBD1 (6 bases). CDR1 is SGHDN and CDR2 is FVKESK in the germline V gene. This CDR3 spans 11 amino acids. The CDR3 bases are TGTGCCAGCAGCCGAGGTCAGGGGACGATCTTC. It is translated as CASSRGQGTIF.

V is TRBV19 and J is TRBJ2-7; D gene unclear. This CDR3 region has 15 residues. Germline V gene lookup returns CDR1 LNHDA and CDR2 SQIVND (reference sequence). Trimming took 3 bases from V and 0 from J, leaving 12 bases between them. CDR3 DNA: TGTGCCAGTAGTATGCAGCTTATGAGCTCCTACGAGCAGTACTTC. Translating it yields CASSMQLMSSYEQYF.

The chain is built from TRBV3-1 and TRBJ2-1; D is ambiguous. V was clipped by 1 base and J by 8 bases, with 12 bases between them. CDR1 LGHDT and CDR2 YNNKEL come from the germline V gene (reference sequence). The CDR3 contains 14 residues. CDR3 sequence: CASSQGIRDDEQFF. The CDR3 DNA is TGTGCCAGCAGCCAAGGCATTCGCGACGATGAGCAGTTCTTC.

On this clonotype: A much bigger clone sits one base away, suggesting this may be a read error. This chain joins TRBV12-3 or TRBV12-4 and TRBJ2-3; 7 positions agree with TRBD1. The CDR3 is made up of 14 amino acids. Trimming at V came to 6 bases and at J to 10 bases, leaving 13 bases not matched to a gene. CDR3 DNA: TGTGCCAGCAGCATTACCGGGACAGCGAAGGCGCAGTATTTT. Amino acids: CASSITGTAKAQYF.

There are many counts of this clonotype. This rearrangement joins TRBV20-1 to TRBJ2-5, with 8 bases aligning to TRBD1. Germline loops: CDR1 DFQATT, CDR2 SNEGSKA (reference sequence). With 6 bases clipped from V and 2 bases from J, the junction kept 11 bases outside the gene matches. CDR3 length equals 15 residues. The CDR3 coding sequence is TGCAGTGCAGGCCGTTCCGGGACAGGACAAGAGACCCAGTACTTC. Protein sequence: CSAGRSGTGQETQYF.

V is TRBV27 and J is TRBJ1-5; no firm D call. CDR1 is MNHEY and CDR2 is SMNVEV in the germline V gene (reference sequence). This CDR3 has 13 amino acids. Deletions cut 11 bases from V and 3 bases from J, with 14 bases between. This CDR3 is CAGCPLNNQPQHF. CDR3 in DNA: TGTGCCGGCTGTCCCCTCAACAATCAGCCCCAGCATTTT.

This clonotype was seen at least ten times. The rearrangement uses TRBV7-9 and TRBJ2-3; D tentatively reads TRBD1 or TRBD2 (5 bases each). The CDR3 covers 17 residues. Germline V gene data show CDR1 as SEHNR and CDR2 as FQNEAQ (reference sequence). Trimming removed 5 bases from V and 4 bases from J, with 22 bases in between. CDR3: CASSLTRGTSIADTQYF. For the CDR3, the DNA is TGTGCCAGCAGCCTAACCCGAGGGACCAGCATCGCAGATACGCAGTATTTT.

Many counts were recorded for this clonotype. The chain is built from TRBV27 and TRBJ2-1; D gene unclear. The CDR3 has 17 amino acids. V was shortened by 5 bases and J by 0 bases, with 17 bases between the two germline ends. CDR1 MNHEY and CDR2 SMNVEV come from the germline V gene (reference sequence). The CDR3 sequence: CASSPPVGTSSYNEQFF. CDR3 DNA: TGTGCCAGCAGTCCGCCCGTTGGTACCAGCTCCTACAATGAGCAGTTCTTC.

This clonotype occurred many times. The chain joins TRBV20-1 to TRBJ2-7; 9 positions match TRBD1. The CDR3 has 15 residues. CDR1 and CDR2 (germline): DFQATT, SNEGSKA (reference sequence). Trimming at V came to 0 bases and at J to 3 bases, leaving 6 bases not matched to a gene. In DNA form, the CDR3 reads TGCAGTGCTAGAGATCGGGGACAGGGTCGCTACGAGCAGTACTTC. Residues: CSARDRGQGRYEQYF.

J is TRBJ1-4 and V is TRBV7-9; D not certain. This CDR3 is 13 amino acids long. CDR1 and CDR2 from the germline V gene are SEHNR and FQNEAQ (reference sequence). V lost 2 bases, J lost 8 bases, and 9 bases lay in between. CDR3 in amino acids: CASSLPDIEKLFF. The CDR3, as DNA: TGTGCCAGCAGCTTACCCGACATAGAAAAACTGTTTTTT.

This clonotype was observed many times. The V gene is TRBV19, the J gene TRBJ2-1; D gene uncertain. The CDR3 extends over 16 amino acids. The germline CDR1 and CDR2 sequences are LNHDA and SQIVND (reference sequence). The ends were cut back, 3 bases at V and 0 bases at J, with 12 bases in the middle. The DNA of the CDR3 is TGTGCCAGTAGTATTTTGTCTGCGAGCTCCTACAATGAGCAGTTCTTC. Its translation is CASSILSASSYNEQFF.